This TCR beta chain was identified in a study of T cell changes during pregnancy in multiple sclerosis. Germline V lookup: CDR1 SGHVS, CDR2 FQNEAQ. J gave up 11 bases and V 5 bases, and 2 bases lay outside the gene matches. This CDR3 has 11 amino acids. TCRdb's copy holds only in-frame clones and misses some; the assay was immunoSEQ multiplex PCR. The table shows almost 35,000 clones, with approximately 87% occurring only once. This specimen was CD8+ T cells from peripheral blood mononuclear cells, taken after pregnancy. The chain couples TRBV7-8 to TRBJ1-5; 8 bases map to TRBD1. The receptor was isolated from a female donor with multiple sclerosis, enrolled in a pregnancy study. The CDR3 here is CASSQTGAQHF. DNA of the CDR3: TGTGCCAGCAGCCAGACAGGGGCCCAGCATTTT.